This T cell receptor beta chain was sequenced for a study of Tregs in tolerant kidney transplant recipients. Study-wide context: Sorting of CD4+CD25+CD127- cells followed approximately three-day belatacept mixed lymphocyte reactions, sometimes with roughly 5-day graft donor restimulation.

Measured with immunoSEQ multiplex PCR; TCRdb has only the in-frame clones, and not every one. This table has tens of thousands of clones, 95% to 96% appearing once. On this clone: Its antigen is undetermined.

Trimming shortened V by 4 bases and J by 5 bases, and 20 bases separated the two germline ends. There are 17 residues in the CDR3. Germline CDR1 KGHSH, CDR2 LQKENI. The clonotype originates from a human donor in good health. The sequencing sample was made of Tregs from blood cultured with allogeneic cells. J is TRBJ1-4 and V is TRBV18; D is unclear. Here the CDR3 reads CASSLSPGVGANEKLFF. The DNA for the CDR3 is TGTGCCAGCTCACTATCCCCCGGGGTCGGTGCGAATGAAAAACTGTTTTTT.